This T cell receptor (beta chain) was captured in a study of vaccination and CD4 T cells after COVID-19. Turning to the study itself: Collection of post-vaccine samples followed dose two by a median approximately 68 days, spanning a range of 14 to 241.

Described treatment: approximately 9-day PBMC culture with coronavirus spike peptide pools or control peptides (ViraFEST assay). For this clonotype: The antigen is not known.

At the Johns Hopkins FTIC core, DNA taken from cultured CD4+ T cells was sequenced by way of the Oncomine TCR Beta short-read assay. Genomic DNA extraction was carried out from cultured CD4+ T cells. TCRdb re-called the PCR reads with MiXCR, one entry per CDR3 protein. The sample holds under 20,000 distinct CDR3 sequences, 40% to 60% seen once. The material sequenced was CD4+ T cells from blood, cultured in vitro, taken before SARS-CoV-2 vaccination. The receptor was isolated from a human donor who had recovered from COVID-19.

The CDR3 sequence is CSVEGGNTEAFF. The CDR3 region has the DNA TGCAGCGTTGAAGGGGGGAACACTGAAGCTTTCTTT. The chain carries TRBV29-1 and TRBJ1-1; D not certain. CDR1 SQVTM and CDR2 ANQGSEA come from the germline V gene. The CDR3 is made up of 12 amino acids. Trimming pared 1 base from V and 1 base from J, leaving 4 bases between.